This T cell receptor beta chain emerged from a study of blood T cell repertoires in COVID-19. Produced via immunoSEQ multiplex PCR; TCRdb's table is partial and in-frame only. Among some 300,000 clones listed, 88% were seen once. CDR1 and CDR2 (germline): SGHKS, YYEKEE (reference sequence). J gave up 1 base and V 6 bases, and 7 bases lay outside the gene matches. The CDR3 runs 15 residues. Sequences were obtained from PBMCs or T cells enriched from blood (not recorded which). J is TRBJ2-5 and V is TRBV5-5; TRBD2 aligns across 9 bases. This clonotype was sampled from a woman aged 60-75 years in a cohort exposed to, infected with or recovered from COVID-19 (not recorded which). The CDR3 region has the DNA TGTGCCAGCAACAGTCTAGCGGGATTCCAAGAGACCCAGTACTTC. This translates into CASNSLAGFQETQYF.